These 12 T cell receptor beta chains originate from one sample sequenced in a study of cytomegalovirus exposure and HLA in healthy donors. PCR was performed using 60 Vbeta and 13 Jbeta primers. The repertoire was sequenced with immunoSEQ multiplex PCR; TCRdb's copy has only in-frame clones and lacks some. Counted here are about 110,000 clones, around 75% occurring once; the ten biggest clones make up around 2.7%. Source material: PBMCs. These receptors were collected from a male donor in good health and CMV-seropositive.

V is TRBV19 and J is TRBJ2-2, with 8 bases that match TRBD1. Trimming at V came to 5 bases and at J to 4 bases, leaving 9 bases not matched to a gene. Germline V gene data show CDR1 as LNHDA and CDR2 as SQIVND (reference sequence). The CDR3 has 16 amino acids. This chain's CDR3 is CASSSTGGWVTGELFF. The CDR3 nucleotides are TGTGCCAGTAGTTCTACAGGGGGTTGGGTCACCGGGGAGCTGTTTTTT.

The count of this clone is one. This sequence joins TRBV11-2 and TRBJ2-7, with TRBD1 identical over 7 bases. The V gene's germline CDR1 is SGHAT and CDR2 FQNNGV. This CDR3 has 15 amino acids. V was pared by 0 bases and J by 6 bases, with 8 bases of the junction left unmatched. CDR3 protein: CASSLDLITGAEQYF. The CDR3, as DNA: TGTGCCAGCAGCTTAGACTTGATTACAGGGGCCGAGCAGTACTTC.

The chain recombines TRBV18 with TRBJ2-5; 8 bases fit TRBD1. V lost 6 bases and J lost 5; bases outside the gene matches: 8. This CDR3 spans 14 amino acids. The germline CDR1 and CDR2 sequences are KGHSH and LQKENI. This chain's CDR3 is CASSWTGRRETQYF. As DNA, the CDR3 is TGTGCCAGCTCGTGGACAGGGCGCCGGGAGACCCAGTACTTC. The full variable domain, its missing parts supplied by reference TRBV18 and TRBJ2-5, is NAGVMQNPRHLVRRRGQEARLRCSPMKGHSHVYWYRQLPEEGLKFMVYLQKENIIDESGMPKERFSAEFPKEGPSILRIQQVVRGDSAAYFCASSWTGRRETQYFGPGTRLLVL.

The V call is TRBV5-1, the J call TRBJ2-5; possible D gene TRBD1, 6 bases. Germline assignment: CDR1 SGHRS and CDR2 YFSETQ. Trimming shortened V by 4 bases and J by 1 base, and 8 bases separated the two germline ends. CDR3 length: 13 residues. The CDR3 bases are TGCGCCAGCAGCACGGACAGCCAAGAGACCCAGTACTTC. Protein sequence: CASSTDSQETQYF.

This chain joins TRBV7-2 and TRBJ2-5, with D perhaps TRBD1 (5 bases). CDR1 and CDR2 (germline): SGHTA, FQGNSA. Between the trimmed V and J ends, which lost 5 bases and 4 bases, there was a span of 11 bases. The CDR3 length is 13 residues. The DNA of the CDR3 is TGTGCCAGCAGCGTTGACAGTGGAGAGACCCAGTACTTC. This sequence encodes CASSVDSGETQYF.

The rearrangement links TRBV5-1 to TRBJ2-7, with 10 bases identical to TRBD2. With V trimmed by 1 base and J by 0 bases, 4 bases remained unmatched. Germline values: CDR1 SGHRS, CDR2 YFSETQ. This CDR3 spans 16 amino acids. CDR3 amino acids: CASSLNPSGSSYEQYF. DNA of the CDR3: TGCGCCAGCAGCTTGAACCCTAGCGGGAGCTCCTACGAGCAGTACTTC.

The V and J genes are TRBV2 and TRBJ2-7, with D possibly TRBD1 on 6 matching bases. The germline CDR1 and CDR2 sequences are SNHLY and FYNNEI. V shed 5 bases and J shed 2 bases, with 7 bases lying between them. CDR3 length: 12 residues. The CDR3 spells CASSRTAYEQYF. CDR3 in DNA: TGTGCCAGCAGTCGGACAGCCTACGAGCAGTACTTC.

This clone was detected many times. The CDR3 protein is CASSRGDVTYNEQFF. DNA for the CDR3: TGTGCCAGCAGTCGGGGGGACGTCACCTACAATGAGCAGTTCTTC. The chain couples TRBV6-5 to TRBJ2-1; 7 nucleotides align to TRBD2. The CDR3 sequence is 15 residues long. Per germline, CDR1 MNHEY and CDR2 SVGAGI. V lost 5 bases to trimming and J lost 2 bases; unmatched junction nucleotides: 6.

The chain employs TRBV18 and TRBJ2-5; possible D gene TRBD1, 6 bases. This CDR3 has 16 residues. Trimming removed 0 bases at V and 4 bases at J, with 15 bases between. Germline-derived CDR1 and CDR2 are KGHSH and LQKENI. The CDR3 DNA reads TGTGCCAGCTCACCACCTGCAGGGGCGAGGGGAGAGACCCAGTACTTC. Translating it yields CASSPPAGARGETQYF.

In this sample, this clone turned up once. The J gene is TRBJ2-7, the V gene TRBV16; TRBD1 aligns across 9 bases. The V segment lost 4 bases and the J segment 5 bases; nucleotides outside the gene matches: 9. Germline-derived CDR1 and CDR2 are KGHSY and FQNENV. There are 15 residues in the CDR3. CDR3 in DNA: TGTGCCAGCAGCCGAACCGGGACAGGGTCCGACGAGCAGTACTTC. Protein sequence: CASSRTGTGSDEQYF.

As to this clone: Other DNA sequences from this sample encode an identical CDR3 as well. CDR3 bases: TGTGCCAGCAGCGCTGGACAGGGGGCCTACGAGCAGTACTTC. This codes for CASSAGQGAYEQYF. The chain recombines TRBV5-4 with TRBJ2-7, with 10 bases matching TRBD1. The CDR3 sequence is 14 residues long. V lost 4 bases and J lost 2; bases outside the gene matches: 3. CDR1 is SGHNT, CDR2 YYREEE, per germline (reference sequence).

The chain employs TRBV6-5 and TRBJ2-7, with TRBD1 identical over 7 bases. The V gene's germline CDR1 is MNHEY and CDR2 SVGAGI. V lost 0 bases, J lost 0 bases, and 5 bases stayed unmatched. CDR3 length: 16 residues. CDR3 coding DNA: TGTGCCAGCAGTTACTCGGGGACAGAGTACTCCTACGAGCAGTACTTC. This translates into CASSYSGTEYSYEQYF.